The 20 T cell receptor beta chains below come from one sample, sequenced in a study of cytomegalovirus exposure and HLA in healthy donors. PCR used 60 Vbeta primers and 13 Jbeta primers. Generated by immunoSEQ multiplex PCR, the TCRdb table keeps only in-frame clones and is missing some. The sample has approximately 150,000 clones; about 80% are singletons. Sequencing input: PBMCs. These receptors were collected from a man aged 30-40 years in good health and CMV-seronegative.

The gene calls are TRBV5-1 and TRBJ2-7; TRBD1 might be the D (5 bases). Looked up from germline, CDR1 is SGHRS and CDR2 is YFSETQ. V gave up 4 bases and J gave up 3 bases, with 23 bases separating them. There are 17 residues in the CDR3. CDR3 sequence (DNA): TGCGCCAGCAGCGCCAAGGAGACAGAACTCCCCCACTACGAGCAGTACTTC. Its protein is CASSAKETELPHYEQYF.

V and J are TRBV4-2 and TRBJ1-3, with D possibly TRBD1 on 5 matching bases. This CDR3 comprises 17 residues. V was cut by 0 bases and J by 0 bases, with 12 bases left in between. In germline, CDR1 is LGHNA, CDR2 YNFKEQ. CDR3 sequence: CASSQDSSTVSGNTIYF. DNA of the CDR3: TGTGCCAGCAGCCAAGATTCATCGACAGTCTCTGGAAACACCATATATTTT.

This sequence joins TRBV28 and TRBJ1-2; D might be TRBD1 (6 bases). V lost 5 bases to trimming and J lost 3 bases, with 10 bases between them. Germline CDR1 is MDHEN and CDR2 is SYDVKM. The CDR3 spans 13 residues. The CDR3 reads CASSLRQDYGYTF. The CDR3 DNA follows: TGTGCCAGCAGTCTACGACAGGACTATGGCTACACCTTC.

V and J are TRBV28 and TRBJ1-5, with D maybe TRBD1 (6 bases). Trimming took off 4 bases at V and 5 bases at J, with 9 bases between the two ends. Looked up from germline, CDR1 is MDHEN and CDR2 is SYDVKM. This CDR3 region has 13 residues. CDR3 amino acids: CASSSPGDQPQHF. The DNA for the CDR3 is TGTGCCAGCAGTTCACCAGGGGATCAGCCCCAGCATTTT.

The genes are TRBV7-8 and TRBJ2-7; weak D call: TRBD2 (5 bases). The germline V gene encodes CDR1 SGHVS and CDR2 FQNEAQ. This CDR3 has 17 residues. V was clipped by 4 bases and J by 1 base, with 20 bases between them. CDR3 sequence (DNA): TGTGCCAGCAGCTCATCCCCTGGGGAGACATCTTCCTACGAGCAGTACTTC. It is translated as CASSSSPGETSSYEQYF. The full variable domain, in which reference TRBV7-8 and TRBJ2-7 provide the parts outside the CDR3, is GAGVSQSPRYKVAKRGQDVALRCDPISGHVSLFWYQQALGQGPEFLTYFQNEAQLDKSGLPSDRFFAERPEGSVSTLKIQRTQQEDSAVYLCASSSSPGETSSYEQYFGPGTRLTVT.

This clone was picked up one time. The rearrangement uses TRBV2 and TRBJ1-4; 8 nucleotides line up with TRBD1. The germline V gene encodes CDR1 SNHLY and CDR2 FYNNEI. The CDR3 length is 15 residues. Trimming at V came to 8 bases and at J to 5 bases, leaving 10 bases not matched to a gene. The CDR3 DNA is TGTGCCAGCCTATTCCCGGGACAGGAAAATGAAAAACTGTTTTTT. Its translation: CASLFPGQENEKLFF.

CDR3 loop: CASRSGQGSTDTQYF. The CDR3 DNA follows: TGCGCCAGCAGGTCGGGTCAGGGTAGCACAGATACGCAGTATTTT. The genes are TRBV5-1 and TRBJ2-3; a weak D match, TRBD1 (5 bases). CDR3 length: 15 amino acids. The V end was cut by 5 bases, the J end by 0 bases, with 13 bases between. Germline-derived CDR1 and CDR2 are SGHRS and YFSETQ.

The rearrangement links TRBV25-1 to TRBJ2-3; D is possibly TRBD1 (6 bases). Germline CDR1 is MGHDK and CDR2 is SYGVNS. The germline V and J ends were trimmed by 6 bases and 0 bases, with 13 bases remaining between them. The CDR3 is made up of 15 amino acids. This CDR3 reads CASRSRGGSTDTQYF. The CDR3 bases are TGTGCCAGCAGATCCAGGGGTGGGAGCACAGATACGCAGTATTTT.

The rearrangement uses TRBV5-4 and TRBJ1-5, with 9 bases identical to TRBD1. Losses at the gene ends were 0 bases for V and 14 bases for J; bases not matched to a gene: 3. Germline V gene lookup returns CDR1 SGHNT and CDR2 YYREEE (reference sequence). The CDR3 consists of 12 residues. Written as DNA, the CDR3 is TGTGCCAGCAGCTTGGACCGACAGGGGGAGCATTTT. Amino acids: CASSLDRQGEHF.

This clone was seen more than once but under ten times. J is TRBJ2-2 and V is TRBV11-1; 8 nucleotides agree with TRBD2. Germline V gives CDR1 SGHAT, CDR2 FQDESV (reference sequence). V dropped 4 bases and J dropped 6; count of bases not matched to a gene: 10. CDR3 length equals 16 residues. In nucleotides, the CDR3 is TGTGCCAGCAGCTCACTTTCTAGCGGGCTCGCCGGGGAGCTGTTTTTT. It yields the protein CASSSLSSGLAGELFF. Filled out from reference TRBV11-1 and TRBJ2-2, the complete variable domain reads EAEVAQSPRYKITEKSQAVAFWCDPISGHATLYWYRQILGQGPELLVQFQDESVVDDSQLPKDRFSAERLKGVDSTLKIQPAELGDSAMYLCASSSLSSGLAGELFFGEGSRLTVL.

This rearrangement joins TRBV9 to TRBJ2-2, with D possibly TRBD2 on 5 matching bases. The ends were cut back, 3 bases at V and 5 bases at J, with 17 bases in the middle. The CDR3 length is 16 residues. In germline, CDR1 is SGDLS, CDR2 YYNGEE. CDR3 DNA sequence: TGTGCCAGCAGCGACCCGGGATCATATGGGACCGGGGAGCTGTTTTTT. It specifies CASSDPGSYGTGELFF.

The chain links TRBV7-9 to TRBJ2-7, with a weak D call TRBD1 (6 bases). Germline V gene data show CDR1 as SEHNR and CDR2 as FQNEAQ (reference sequence). This CDR3 region has 14 residues. The V end lost 5 bases, the J end lost 3 bases, and 14 bases lay between the germline ends. The CDR3 sequence is CASSETEGGYEQYF. CDR3 nucleotides: TGTGCCAGCAGCGAAACGGAAGGGGGCTACGAGCAGTACTTC.

This clone was observed once. The V and J genes are TRBV30 and TRBJ1-1, with D possibly being TRBD1 (5 bases). V gave up 0 bases and J gave up 0 bases, with 5 bases separating them. Germline values: CDR1 GTSNPN, CDR2 SVGIG (reference sequence). The CDR3 runs 13 residues. In nucleotides, the CDR3 is TGTGCCTGGAGTGTAGGGGTGAACACTGAAGCTTTCTTT. Its translation is CAWSVGVNTEAFF.

This chain connects TRBV23-1 to TRBJ2-5, with 10 bases identical to TRBD2. TRBV23-1 is an ORF, with its function uncertain. Germline trimming cut 0 bases from V and 1 base from J; bases unmatched to any gene: 2. The CDR3 sequence is 16 residues long. The CDR3 coding sequence is TGCGCCAGCAGTCAATCGCTAGCGGGGGTCCAAGAGACCCAGTACTTC. Protein sequence: CASSQSLAGVQETQYF.

The chain is built from TRBV19 and TRBJ2-7, with D possibly matching TRBD1 (5 bases). The germline gives CDR1 LNHDA, CDR2 SQIVND (reference sequence). The CDR3 loop spans 15 amino acids. The V end lost 3 bases, the J end lost 2 bases, and 14 bases lay between the germline ends. The CDR3 reads CASSIGATETYEQYF. The CDR3 DNA sequence: TGTGCCAGTAGTATTGGGGCAACGGAGACCTACGAGCAGTACTTC. The variable domain in full, with the rest retrieved from reference TRBV19 and TRBJ2-7, is DGGITQSPKYLFRKEGQNVTLSCEQNLNHDAMYWYRQDPGQGLRLIYYSQIVNDFQKGDIAEGYSVSREKKESFPLTVTSAQKNPTAFYLCASSIGATETYEQYFGPGTRLTVT.

The genes are TRBV19 and TRBJ2-1, with TRBD2 identical over 10 bases. The CDR3 has 16 amino acids. After removal of 5 bases from V and 4 bases from J, the junction contained 8 bases not matched to a gene. Germline CDR1 and CDR2: LNHDA and SQIVND (reference sequence). This chain's CDR3 is CASSSERGGLYNEQFF. CDR3 bases: TGTGCCAGTAGTTCCGAGCGGGGGGGCTTATACAATGAGCAGTTCTTC.

The chain couples TRBV9 to TRBJ1-2; 9 bases are a match to TRBD1. The germline CDR1 and CDR2 sequences are SGDLS and YYNGEE. The CDR3 has 15 residues. V dropped 3 bases and J dropped 2; count of bases not matched to a gene: 5. CDR3 DNA: TGTGCCAGCAGCGACAGGACAGGGGTCAACTATGGCTACACCTTC. Encoded protein: CASSDRTGVNYGYTF. The full variable domain, rest sourced from reference TRBV9 and TRBJ1-2, is DSGVTQTPKHLITATGQRVTLRCSPRSGDLSVYWYQQSLDQGLQFLIQYYNGEERAKGNILERFSAQQFPDLHSELNLSSLELGDSALYFCASSDRTGVNYGYTFGSGTRLTVV.

The rearrangement uses TRBV5-4 and TRBJ1-4; maybe TRBD1 (6 bases). The CDR3 is 14 residues long. With 3 bases removed from V and 8 bases from J, the gap between germline ends came to 14 bases. Germline V gene data show CDR1 as SGHNT and CDR2 as YYREEE (reference sequence). In DNA form, the CDR3 reads TGTGCCAGCAGCTCGGGGGGCAGGGAGGAAAAACTGTTTTTT. Translation: CASSSGGREEKLFF.

Only a few counts were recorded for this clone. The chain combines TRBV9 with TRBJ2-5; TRBD2 agrees at 8 bases. The CDR3 sequence is 13 residues long. Unmatched junction bases numbered 4, after V lost 4 bases and J lost 5 bases. Per the germline V gene, CDR1 is SGDLS and CDR2 is YYNGEE. CDR3 nucleotides: TGTGCCAGCAGCCCGGGACTAGGGGAGACCCAGTACTTC. It translates to CASSPGLGETQYF.

This chain uses TRBV4-3 with TRBJ2-6; TRBD2 matches at 8 bases. Trimming at V came to 4 bases and at J to 4 bases, leaving 9 bases not matched to a gene. The CDR3 extends over 17 amino acids. The germline CDR1 and CDR2 sequences are LGHNA and YSLEER. The CDR3 here is CASSPGAGALGANVLTF. As DNA, the CDR3 is TGCGCCAGCAGCCCTGGAGCGGGAGCCCTCGGGGCCAACGTCCTGACTTTC.